The 5 T cell receptor beta chains listed next were all sequenced from one sample in a study of shared clonotypes between healthy human individuals. Produced via immunoSEQ multiplex PCR; TCRdb's table is partial and in-frame only. The sample records around 720,000 clones, roughly 72% being singletons. Source material: memory CD4+ T cells sorted from blood. Subset in this sample: CD45RA-negative fraction. These receptors all come from a young woman in good health.

Comment on this clone: This same CDR3 is encoded by further DNA sequences in the sample. The chain links TRBV5-4 to TRBJ2-1; TRBD2 might be the D (6 bases). Per the germline V gene, CDR1 is SGHNT and CDR2 is YYREEE (reference sequence). V was clipped by 0 bases and J by 4 bases, with 11 bases between them. The CDR3 covers 15 residues. In DNA form, the CDR3 reads TGTGCCAGCAGCTTGGGGCGGGAAGGGTACAATGAGCAGTTCTTC. Translation: CASSLGREGYNEQFF.

V is TRBV2 and J is TRBJ1-5; unclear D gene. Trimming stripped 6 bases from V and 6 bases from J, with 18 bases between. This CDR3 region has 15 residues. The germline V gene has CDR1 SNHLY and CDR2 FYNNEI. The CDR3 DNA reads as TGTGCCAGCAGCCTCGGGCCGCTGGCGGGTCAGCCCCAGCATTTT. This gives the protein CASSLGPLAGQPQHF.

The rearrangement links TRBV7-9 to TRBJ2-2, with 7 bases matching TRBD1. The germline gives CDR1 SEHNR, CDR2 FQNEAQ (reference sequence). The trim removed 5 bases at V and 3 bases at J, leaving 6 bases unmatched. The CDR3 is 15 residues long. The CDR3 region has the DNA TGTGCCAGCAGCCTACAGGGGCCGGACACCGGGGAGCTGTTTTTT. This codes for CASSLQGPDTGELFF. Using reference TRBV7-9 and TRBJ2-2 for the parts outside the CDR3, the full variable domain is DTGVSQNPRHKITKRGQNVTFRCDPISEHNRLYWYRQTLGQGPEFLTYFQNEAQLEKSRLLSDRFSAERPKGSFSTLEIQRTEQGDSAMYLCASSLQGPDTGELFFGEGSRLTVL.

This chain links TRBV5-1 with TRBJ2-5, with 9 bases fitting TRBD1. The DNA end favors TRBJ2-7, so the J call may be wrong. This CDR3 spans 15 amino acids. The germline CDR1 and CDR2 sequences are SGHRS and YFSETQ. The CDR3 spells CASSPGDRDLGEQYF. The CDR3 DNA reads TGCGCCAGCAGCCCGGGGGACAGGGATTTAGGCGAGCAGTACTTC.

The J gene is TRBJ2-3, the V gene TRBV2, with D uncertain. Trimming took off 7 bases at V and 4 bases at J, with 6 bases between the two ends. Germline V gene data show CDR1 as SNHLY and CDR2 as FYNNEI. This CDR3 comprises 11 residues. This chain's CDR3 is CASKAPDTQYF. For the CDR3, the DNA is TGTGCCAGCAAGGCCCCAGATACGCAGTATTTT. The complete variable domain, with remaining parts taken from reference TRBV2 and TRBJ2-3, reads EPEVTQTPSHQVTQMGQEVILRCVPISNHLYFYWYRQILGQKVEFLVSFYNNEISEKSEIFDDQFSVERPDGSNFTLKIRSTKLEDSAMYFCASKAPDTQYFGPGTRLTVL.